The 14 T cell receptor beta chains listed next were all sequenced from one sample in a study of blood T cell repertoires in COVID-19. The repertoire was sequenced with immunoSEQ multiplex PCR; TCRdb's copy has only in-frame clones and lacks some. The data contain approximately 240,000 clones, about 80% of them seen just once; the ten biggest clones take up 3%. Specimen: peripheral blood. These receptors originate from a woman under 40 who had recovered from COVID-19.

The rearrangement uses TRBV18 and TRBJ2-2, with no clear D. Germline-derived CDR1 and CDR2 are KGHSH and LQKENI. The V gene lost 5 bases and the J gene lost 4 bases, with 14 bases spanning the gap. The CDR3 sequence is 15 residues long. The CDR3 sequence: CASSARQVPTGELFF. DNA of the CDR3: TGTGCCAGCTCAGCCCGGCAGGTTCCCACCGGGGAGCTGTTTTTT.

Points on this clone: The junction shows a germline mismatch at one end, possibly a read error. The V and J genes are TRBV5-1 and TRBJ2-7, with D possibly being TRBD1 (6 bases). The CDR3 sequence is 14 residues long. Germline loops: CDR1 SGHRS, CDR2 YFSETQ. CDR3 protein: CASSLGQGSSEQYF. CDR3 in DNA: TGCGCCAGCAGCTTGGGGCAGGGGTCCTCCGAGCAGTACTTC.

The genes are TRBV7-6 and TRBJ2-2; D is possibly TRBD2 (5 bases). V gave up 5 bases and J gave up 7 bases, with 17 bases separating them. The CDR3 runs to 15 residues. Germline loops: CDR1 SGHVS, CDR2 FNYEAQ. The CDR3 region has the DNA TGTGCCAGCAGCCCTGGACTCCAATTCCACGGGGAGCTGTTTTTT. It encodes CASSPGLQFHGELFF.

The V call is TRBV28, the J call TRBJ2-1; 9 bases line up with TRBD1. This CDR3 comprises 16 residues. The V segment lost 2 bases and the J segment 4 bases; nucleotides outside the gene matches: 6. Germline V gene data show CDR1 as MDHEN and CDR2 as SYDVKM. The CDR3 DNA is TGTGCCAGCAGTTTACTGGGACAGGGCCCTTACAATGAGCAGTTCTTC. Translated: CASSLLGQGPYNEQFF.

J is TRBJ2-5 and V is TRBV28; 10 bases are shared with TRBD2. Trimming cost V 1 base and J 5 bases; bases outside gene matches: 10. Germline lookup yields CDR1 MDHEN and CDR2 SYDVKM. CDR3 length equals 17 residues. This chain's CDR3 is CASSLLSSGGQRETQYF. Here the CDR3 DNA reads TGTGCCAGCAGTTTATTATCTAGCGGGGGCCAGAGGGAGACCCAGTACTTC.

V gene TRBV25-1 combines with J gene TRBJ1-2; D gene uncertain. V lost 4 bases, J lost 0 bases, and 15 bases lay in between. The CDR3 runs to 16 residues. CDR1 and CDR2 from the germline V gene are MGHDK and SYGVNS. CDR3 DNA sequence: TGTGCCAGCAGTGGTAAAGGGAGTAAAGCTAACTATGGCTACACCTTC. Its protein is CASSGKGSKANYGYTF.

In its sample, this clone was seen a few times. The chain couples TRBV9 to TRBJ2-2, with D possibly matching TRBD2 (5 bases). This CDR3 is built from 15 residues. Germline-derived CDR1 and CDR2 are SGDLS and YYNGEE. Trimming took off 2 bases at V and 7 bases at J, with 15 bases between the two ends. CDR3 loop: CASSVPAPGGGELFF. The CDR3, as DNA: TGTGCCAGCAGCGTCCCAGCCCCAGGAGGCGGGGAGCTGTTTTTT.

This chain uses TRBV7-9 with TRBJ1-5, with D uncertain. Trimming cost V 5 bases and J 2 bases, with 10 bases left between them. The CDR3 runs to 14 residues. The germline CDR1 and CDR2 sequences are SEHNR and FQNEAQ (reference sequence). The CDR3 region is CASSRDNRNQPQHF. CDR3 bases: TGTGCCAGCAGCAGAGATAATCGCAATCAGCCCCAGCATTTT.

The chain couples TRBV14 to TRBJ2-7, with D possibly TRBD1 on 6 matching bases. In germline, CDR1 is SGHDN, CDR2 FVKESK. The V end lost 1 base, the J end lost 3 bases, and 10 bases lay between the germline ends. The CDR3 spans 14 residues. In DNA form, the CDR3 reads TGTGCCAGCAGCCAAGGACAGGTCCTCTACGAGCAGTACTTC. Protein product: CASSQGQVLYEQYF.

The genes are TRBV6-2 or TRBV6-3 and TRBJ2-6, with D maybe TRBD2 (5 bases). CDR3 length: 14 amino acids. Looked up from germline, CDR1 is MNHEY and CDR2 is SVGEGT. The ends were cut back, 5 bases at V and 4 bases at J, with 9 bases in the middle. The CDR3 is CASSGPSGANVLTF. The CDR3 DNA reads TGTGCCAGCAGTGGGCCTAGCGGGGCCAACGTCCTGACTTTC.

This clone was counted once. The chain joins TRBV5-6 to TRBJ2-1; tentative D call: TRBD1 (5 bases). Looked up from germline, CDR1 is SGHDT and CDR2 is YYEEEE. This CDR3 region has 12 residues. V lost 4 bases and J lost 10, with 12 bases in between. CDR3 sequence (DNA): TGTGCCAGCAGCAAGACAGACCGCGAGCAGTTCTTC. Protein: CASSKTDREQFF. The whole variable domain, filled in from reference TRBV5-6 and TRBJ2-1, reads DAGVTQSPTHLIKTRGQQVTLRCSPKSGHDTVSWYQQALGQGPQFIFQYYEEEERQRGNFPDRFSGHQFPNYSSELNVNALLLGDSALYLCASSKTDREQFFGPGTRLTVL.

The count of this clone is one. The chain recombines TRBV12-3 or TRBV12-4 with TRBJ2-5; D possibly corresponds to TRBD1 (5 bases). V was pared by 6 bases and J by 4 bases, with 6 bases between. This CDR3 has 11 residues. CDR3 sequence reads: CASSQGETQYF. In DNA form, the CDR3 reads TGTGCCAGCAGCCAGGGAGAGACCCAGTACTTC.

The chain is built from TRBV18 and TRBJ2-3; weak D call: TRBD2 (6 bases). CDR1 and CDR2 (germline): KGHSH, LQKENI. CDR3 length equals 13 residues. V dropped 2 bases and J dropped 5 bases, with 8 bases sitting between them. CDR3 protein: CASSPGGKDTQYF. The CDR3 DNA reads TGTGCCAGCTCACCAGGGGGGAAAGATACGCAGTATTTT.

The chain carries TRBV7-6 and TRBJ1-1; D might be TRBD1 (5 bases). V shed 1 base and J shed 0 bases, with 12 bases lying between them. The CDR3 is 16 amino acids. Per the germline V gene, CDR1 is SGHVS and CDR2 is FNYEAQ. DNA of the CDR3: TGTGCCAGCAGCTTAGTTGAAGCAGGGATGAACACTGAAGCTTTCTTT. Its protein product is CASSLVEAGMNTEAFF.